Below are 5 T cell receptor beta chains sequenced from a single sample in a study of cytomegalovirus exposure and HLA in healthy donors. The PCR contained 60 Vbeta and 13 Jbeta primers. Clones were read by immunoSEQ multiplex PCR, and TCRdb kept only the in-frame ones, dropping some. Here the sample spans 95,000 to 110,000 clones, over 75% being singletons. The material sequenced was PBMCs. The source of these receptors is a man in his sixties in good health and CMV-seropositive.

CDR3 sequence: CATSPSGQGYGYTF. CDR3 DNA: TGTGCCACCAGCCCGTCGGGACAGGGCTATGGCTACACCTTC. The J gene is TRBJ1-2, the V gene TRBV15; TRBD1 aligns across 9 bases. CDR3 size: 14 residues. Unmatched junction bases numbered 5, after V lost 5 bases and J lost 4 bases. Looked up from germline, CDR1 is LNHNV and CDR2 is YYDKDF (reference sequence).

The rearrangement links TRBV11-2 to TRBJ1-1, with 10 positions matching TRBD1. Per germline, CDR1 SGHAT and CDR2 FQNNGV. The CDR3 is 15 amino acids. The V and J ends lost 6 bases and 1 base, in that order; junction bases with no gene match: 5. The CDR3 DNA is TGTGCCAGCAGGTTAAGGGACAGGGGGAACACTGAAGCTTTCTTT. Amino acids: CASRLRDRGNTEAFF.

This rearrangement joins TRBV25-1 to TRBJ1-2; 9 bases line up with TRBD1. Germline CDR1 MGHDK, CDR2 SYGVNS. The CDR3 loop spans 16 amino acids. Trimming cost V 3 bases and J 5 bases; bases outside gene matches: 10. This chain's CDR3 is CASSEGGTGLQYGYTF. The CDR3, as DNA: TGTGCCAGCAGTGAGGGGGGGACAGGGTTGCAGTATGGCTACACCTTC.

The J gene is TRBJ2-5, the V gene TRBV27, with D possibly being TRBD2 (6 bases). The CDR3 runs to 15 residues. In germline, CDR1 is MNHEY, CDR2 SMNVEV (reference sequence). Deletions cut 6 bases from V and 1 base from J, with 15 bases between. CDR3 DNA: TGTGCCAGCAGGGGCGGGGACTTGCGCCAAGAGACCCAGTACTTC. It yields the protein CASRGGDLRQETQYF.

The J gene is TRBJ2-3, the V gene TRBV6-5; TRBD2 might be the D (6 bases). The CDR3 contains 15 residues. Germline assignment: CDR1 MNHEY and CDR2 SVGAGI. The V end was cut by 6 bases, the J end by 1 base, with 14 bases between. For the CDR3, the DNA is TGTGCCAGCAGCCTACGGGGGATAGGCACAGATACGCAGTATTTT. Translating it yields CASSLRGIGTDTQYF.